This T cell receptor beta chain was recovered during a study of response to subunit inactivated influenza vaccine. Overall study findings and caveats: New T cells are recruited in small numbers by each seasonal influenza vaccination, according to the authors' suggestion.

A few counts support this clonotype. Its antigen is not identified. CDR3 length: 16 residues. The V end lost 0 bases, the J end lost 2 bases, and 12 bases lay between the germline ends. Germline assignment: CDR1 LGHNA and CDR2 YNFKEQ. TCRdb independently ran MiXCR on the RT-PCR reads; one entry per CDR3 protein. Counted here are roughly 700,000 distinct CDR3 sequences, about 15% occurring once; the ten biggest clones make up 6% to 7%. Here the sequenced sample was PBMCs from blood, taken less than 15 days before vaccination. The TCR sequence derives from a man between 45 and 60 years old who received an inactivated influenza vaccine. This chain uses TRBV4-2 with TRBJ2-3; D unresolved. This chain's CDR3 is CASSQDEDHHTDTQYF. CDR3 nucleotides: TGTGCCAGCAGCCAAGACGAGGACCACCACACAGATACGCAGTATTTT.